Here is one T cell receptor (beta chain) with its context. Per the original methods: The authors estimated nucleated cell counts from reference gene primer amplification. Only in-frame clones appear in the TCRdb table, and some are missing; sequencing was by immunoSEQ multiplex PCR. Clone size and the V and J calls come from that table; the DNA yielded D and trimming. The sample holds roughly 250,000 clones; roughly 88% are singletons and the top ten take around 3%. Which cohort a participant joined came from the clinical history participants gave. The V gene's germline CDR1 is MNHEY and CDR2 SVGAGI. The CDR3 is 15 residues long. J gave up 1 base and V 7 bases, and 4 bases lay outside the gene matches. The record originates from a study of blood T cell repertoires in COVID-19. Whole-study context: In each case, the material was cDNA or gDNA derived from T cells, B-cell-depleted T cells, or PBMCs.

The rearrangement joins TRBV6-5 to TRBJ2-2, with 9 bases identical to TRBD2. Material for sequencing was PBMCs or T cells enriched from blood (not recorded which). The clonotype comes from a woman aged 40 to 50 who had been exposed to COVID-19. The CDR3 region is CASIGGGENTGELFF. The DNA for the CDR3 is TGTGCCAGCATTGGCGGGGGGGAGAACACCGGGGAGCTGTTTTTT.